This TCR beta chain emerged from a study of blood T cell repertoires in COVID-19. Background on the study: PBMCs, B-cell-depleted T cells, or T cells provided the cDNA or gDNA that made up the material.

V lost 1 base and J 3 bases, leaving 9 bases between the germline ends. The CDR3 runs 14 residues. Germline CDR1 is SGHVS and CDR2 is FQNEAQ. The table came from immunoSEQ multiplex PCR; TCRdb's copy has only in-frame clones and leaves some out. The data contain about 80,000 clones, around 80% of them singletons. V gene TRBV7-8 combines with J gene TRBJ1-2, with TRBD1 as a possible D gene (6 bases). This TCR came from an elderly woman with acute or convalescent COVID-19. Source material: peripheral blood. Here the CDR3 reads CASSLGHRDYGYTF. CDR3 nucleotides: TGTGCCAGCAGCTTAGGCCACAGGGACTATGGCTACACCTTC.